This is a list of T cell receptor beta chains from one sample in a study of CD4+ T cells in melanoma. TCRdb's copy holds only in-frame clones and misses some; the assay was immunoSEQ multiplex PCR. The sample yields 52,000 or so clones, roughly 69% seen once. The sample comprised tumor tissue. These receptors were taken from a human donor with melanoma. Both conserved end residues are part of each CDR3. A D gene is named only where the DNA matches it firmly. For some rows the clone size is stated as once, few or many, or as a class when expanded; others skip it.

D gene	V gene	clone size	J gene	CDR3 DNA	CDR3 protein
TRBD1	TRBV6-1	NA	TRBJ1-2	TGTGCCAGCAGTGGTTGGACAGGATCCTATGGCTACACCTTC	CASSGWTGSYGYTF
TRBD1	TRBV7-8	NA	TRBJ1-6	TGTGCCAGCAGCTTGGGACAGGGTTCACCCCTCCACTTT	CASSLGQGSPLHF
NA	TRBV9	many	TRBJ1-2	TGTGCCAGCAGCGAGACCACAGTTGTCGGATTTAATGGCTACACCTTC	CASSETTVVGFNGYTF
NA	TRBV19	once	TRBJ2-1	TGTGCCAGTAGTATTGTCCTCGGGGGTGAGCAGTTCTTC	CASSIVLGGEQFF
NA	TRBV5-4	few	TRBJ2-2	TGTGCCAGCAGCTCCCCTCGGGACACCTCTTCGGGCACCGGGGAGCTGTTTTTT	CASSSPRDTSSGTGELFF
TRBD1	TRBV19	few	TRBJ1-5	TGTGCCAGTAGTATTGGACAGGGAAGGGGGAATCAGCCCCAGCATTTT	CASSIGQGRGNQPQHF
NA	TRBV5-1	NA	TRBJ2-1	TGCGCCAGCAGTCGCAGGGGCATCAATGAGCAGTTCTTC	CASSRRGINEQFF
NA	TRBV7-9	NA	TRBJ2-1	TGTGCCAGCAGCTTAAGAGGTATGACTAGTAACAATGAGCAGTTCTTC	CASSLRGMTSNNEQFF
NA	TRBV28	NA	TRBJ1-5	TGTGCCAGCAACGATCCAAATAGCAATCAGCCCCAGCATTTT	CASNDPNSNQPQHF
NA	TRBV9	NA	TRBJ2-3	TGTGCCAGCAGCCGAAGTAGTTCGGGGGGCCGGACAGATACGCAGTATTTT	CASSRSSSGGRTDTQYF
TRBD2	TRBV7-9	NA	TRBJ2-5	TGTGCCAGCAGCCCGCGGGACTACCCAGAGACCCAGTACTTC	CASSPRDYPETQYF